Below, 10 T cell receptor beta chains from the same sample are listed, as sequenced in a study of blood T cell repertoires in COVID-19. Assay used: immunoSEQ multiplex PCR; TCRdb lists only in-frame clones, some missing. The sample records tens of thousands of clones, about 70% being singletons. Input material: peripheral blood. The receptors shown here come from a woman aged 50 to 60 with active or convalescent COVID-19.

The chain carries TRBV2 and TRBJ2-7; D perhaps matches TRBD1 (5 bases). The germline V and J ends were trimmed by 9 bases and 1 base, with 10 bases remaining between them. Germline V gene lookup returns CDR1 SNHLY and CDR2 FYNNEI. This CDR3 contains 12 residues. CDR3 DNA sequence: TGTGCCAGTTCGACAGAATCCTACGAGCAGTACTTC. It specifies CASSTESYEQYF.

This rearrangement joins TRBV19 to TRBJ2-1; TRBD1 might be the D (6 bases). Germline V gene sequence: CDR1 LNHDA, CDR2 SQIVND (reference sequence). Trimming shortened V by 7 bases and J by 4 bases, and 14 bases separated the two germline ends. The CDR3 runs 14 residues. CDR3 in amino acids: CASNKQGLYNEQFF. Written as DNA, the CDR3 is TGTGCCAGTAATAAGCAGGGGCTGTACAATGAGCAGTTCTTC.

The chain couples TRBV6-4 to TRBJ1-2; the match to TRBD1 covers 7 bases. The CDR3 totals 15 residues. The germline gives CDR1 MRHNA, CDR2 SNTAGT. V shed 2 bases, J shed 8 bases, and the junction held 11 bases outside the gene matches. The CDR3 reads CASSDAPGGLGGYTF. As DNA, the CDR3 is TGTGCCAGCAGTGACGCCCCAGGGGGACTGGGAGGCTACACCTTC.

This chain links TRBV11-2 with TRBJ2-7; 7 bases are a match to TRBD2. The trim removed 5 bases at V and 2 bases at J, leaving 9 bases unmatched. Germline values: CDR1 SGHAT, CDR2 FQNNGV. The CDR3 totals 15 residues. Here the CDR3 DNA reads TGTGCCAGCAGCAAGGGCGGGAGTGGGACCTACGAGCAGTACTTC. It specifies CASSKGGSGTYEQYF.

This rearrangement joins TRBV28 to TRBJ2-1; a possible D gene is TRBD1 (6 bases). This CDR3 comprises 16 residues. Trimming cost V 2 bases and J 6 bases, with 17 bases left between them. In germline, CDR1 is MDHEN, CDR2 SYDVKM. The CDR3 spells CASSLVGTSRVNEQFF. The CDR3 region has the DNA TGTGCCAGCAGTTTAGTAGGGACAAGTCGGGTCAATGAGCAGTTCTTC.

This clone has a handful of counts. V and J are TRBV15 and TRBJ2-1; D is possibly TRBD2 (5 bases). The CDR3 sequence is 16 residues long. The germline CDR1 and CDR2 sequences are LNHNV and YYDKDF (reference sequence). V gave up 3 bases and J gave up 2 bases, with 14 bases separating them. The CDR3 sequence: CATSRPRGSTYNEQFF. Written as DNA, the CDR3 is TGTGCCACCAGCAGGCCCCGTGGGAGTACCTACAATGAGCAGTTCTTC.

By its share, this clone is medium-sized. CDR3 in amino acids: CATSDPGFRASGLTGELFF. The CDR3 DNA sequence: TGTGCCACCAGTGATCCTGGCTTTAGGGCCAGCGGACTCACCGGGGAGCTGTTTTTT. The chain uses TRBV24-1 and TRBJ2-2; weak D call: TRBD2 (5 bases). Germline V gene lookup returns CDR1 KGHDR and CDR2 SFDVKD. CDR3 length equals 19 residues. Trimming pared 3 bases from V and 4 bases from J, leaving 23 bases between.

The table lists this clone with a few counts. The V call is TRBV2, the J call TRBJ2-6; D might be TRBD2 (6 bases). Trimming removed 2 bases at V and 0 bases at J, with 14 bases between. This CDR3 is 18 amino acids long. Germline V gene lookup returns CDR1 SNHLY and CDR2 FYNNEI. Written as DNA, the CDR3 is TGTGCCAGCAGTGAAAGGAGTAGCGGCGCCTCTGGGGCCAACGTCCTGACTTTC. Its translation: CASSERSSGASGANVLTF.

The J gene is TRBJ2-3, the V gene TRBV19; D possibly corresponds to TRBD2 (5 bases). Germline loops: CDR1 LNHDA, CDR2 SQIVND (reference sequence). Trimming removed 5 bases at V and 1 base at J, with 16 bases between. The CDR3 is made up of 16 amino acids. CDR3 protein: CASSPQLGIGTDTQYF. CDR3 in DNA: TGTGCCAGTAGTCCTCAACTAGGGATTGGCACAGATACGCAGTATTTT.

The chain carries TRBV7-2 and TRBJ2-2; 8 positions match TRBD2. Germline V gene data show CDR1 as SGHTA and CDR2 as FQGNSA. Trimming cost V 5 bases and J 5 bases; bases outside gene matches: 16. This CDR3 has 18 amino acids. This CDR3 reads CASSRRSPGRAGTGELFF. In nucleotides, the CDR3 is TGTGCCAGCAGCCGCCGCTCGCCCGGGAGGGCAGGAACCGGGGAGCTGTTTTTT.